The clone carrying this T cell receptor (beta chain) was recorded many times. What it recognizes is unknown. TCR beta CDR3 regions were amplified from RNA transcripts. TCR CDR3 underwent first-round RT-PCR with the HTBI primer set. MiXCR was run by TCRdb on the multiplex PCR reads, yielding one entry per CDR3 protein. The sample has around 600,000 distinct CDR3 sequences; roughly 15% are singletons. Any patient presenting with uncontrolled infection, other autoimmune disease, pregnancy or lactation was left out. On the basis of clinical symptoms, serum thyroxine and TRAb, thyroid ultrasound and orbital computed tomography, diagnoses were made. The data were obtained in a study of T cells in Graves' hyperthyroidism and ophthalmopathy. General study results and limits: A model of 13 V-J pairs discriminated ophthalmopathy from stable hyperthyroidism. In blood, most of the thyroid clonotypes expanded above 0.001 were also present.

The clonotype was recovered from a woman between 45 and 65 years old with Graves' ophthalmopathy. Material: blood.

Here the CDR3 reads CASSPGIGTYEQYF. CDR3 DNA: TGTGCCAGCAGCCCAGGGATTGGAACTTACGAGCAGTACTTC. This chain joins TRBV28 and TRBJ2-7, with a possible D match to TRBD1 (5 bases). V was shortened by 6 bases and J by 4 bases, with 16 bases between the two germline ends. In germline, CDR1 is MDHEN, CDR2 SYDVKM. This CDR3 comprises 14 residues. Filled out from reference TRBV28 and TRBJ2-7, the complete variable domain reads DVKVTQSSRYLVKRTGEKVFLECVQDMDHENMFWYRQDPGLGLRLIYFSYDVKMKEKGDIPEGYSVSREKKERFSLILESASTNQTSMYLCASSPGIGTYEQYFGPGTRLTVT.